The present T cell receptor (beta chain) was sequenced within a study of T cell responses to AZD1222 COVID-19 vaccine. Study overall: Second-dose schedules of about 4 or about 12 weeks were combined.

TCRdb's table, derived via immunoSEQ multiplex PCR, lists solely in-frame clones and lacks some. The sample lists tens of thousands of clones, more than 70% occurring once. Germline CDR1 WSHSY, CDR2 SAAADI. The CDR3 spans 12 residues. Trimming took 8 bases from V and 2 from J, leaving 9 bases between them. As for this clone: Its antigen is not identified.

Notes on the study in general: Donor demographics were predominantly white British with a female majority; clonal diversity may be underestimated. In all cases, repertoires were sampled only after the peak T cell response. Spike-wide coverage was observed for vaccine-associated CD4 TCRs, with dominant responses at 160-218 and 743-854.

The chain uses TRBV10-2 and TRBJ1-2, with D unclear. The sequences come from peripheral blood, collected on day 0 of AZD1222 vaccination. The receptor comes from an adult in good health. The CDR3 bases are TGCGCCAGCGAGGGCCGCAACTATGGCTACACCTTC. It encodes CASEGRNYGYTF.